Shown below are 19 T cell receptor beta chains from a single sample sequenced in a study of blood T cells in healthy people across ages. A J-beta primer mix and a sample-barcoded 5' primer were used in a second PCR of roughly 7 to 12 cycles. From the 5' RACE reads, TCRdb called clonotypes with MiXCR, one entry per CDR3 protein. In the table there are about 720,000 distinct CDR3 sequences, 20% to 25% of which are singletons. Separately, the same data were catalogued under a study of T cells of mothers and their children.

The sequenced sample consisted of blood. Receptors originate from a boy younger than 18 in good health.

This clonotype was seen repeatedly, ten times or more. This rearrangement joins TRBV29-1 to TRBJ2-1; TRBD2 aligns across 9 bases. Germline V gives CDR1 SQVTM, CDR2 ANQGSEA. V lost 4 bases, J lost 2 bases, and 0 bases stayed unmatched. The CDR3 contains 13 residues. CDR3 amino acids: CSVGTSAYNEQFF. The DNA of the CDR3 is TGCAGCGTTGGGACTAGCGCCTACAATGAGCAGTTCTTC.

Ten or more counts support this clonotype. Here the CDR3 reads CASSQEGRVQETQYF. The CDR3 DNA reads TGCGCCAGCAGCCAAGAGGGCAGGGTCCAAGAGACCCAGTACTTC. The chain is built from TRBV4-1 and TRBJ2-5, with D possibly matching TRBD1 (5 bases). V shed 0 bases and J shed 1 base, with 9 bases lying between them. Germline V gives CDR1 MGHRA, CDR2 YSYEKL. The CDR3 is 15 amino acids.

The chain employs TRBV4-2 and TRBJ2-3; 8 nucleotides line up with TRBD2. CDR1 and CDR2 (germline): LGHNA, YNFKEQ. J lost 2 bases, V lost 0 bases, and 13 bases had no gene match. The CDR3 length is 19 residues. CDR3 loop: CASSQDLGVAGPNTDTQYF. For the CDR3, the DNA is TGTGCCAGCAGCCAAGATCTAGGGGTAGCGGGACCTAACACAGATACGCAGTATTTT.

This clonotype was seen only a few times. J is TRBJ2-5 and V is TRBV4-2; D is possibly TRBD1 (5 bases). The CDR3 spans 15 residues. The ends were cut back, 0 bases at V and 3 bases at J, with 11 bases in the middle. Per the germline V gene, CDR1 is LGHNA and CDR2 is YNFKEQ. This chain's CDR3 is CASSQERGLEETQYF. CDR3 bases: TGTGCCAGCAGCCAAGAAAGGGGATTAGAAGAGACCCAGTACTTC.

This clonotype was seen more than once but under ten times. J is TRBJ2-3 and V is TRBV25-1; D unclear. V lost 5 bases, J lost 2 bases, and 11 bases lay in between. Germline loops: CDR1 MGHDK, CDR2 SYGVNS. CDR3 length equals 14 residues. The CDR3 DNA reads as TGTGCCAGCAGTCCTCGGGTCTACACAGATACGCAGTATTTT. Residues: CASSPRVYTDTQYF.

This clonotype was found a few times. The chain joins TRBV11-1 to TRBJ2-6; D ambiguous. This CDR3 is 17 amino acids long. Per germline, CDR1 SGHAT and CDR2 FQDESV (reference sequence). The V end was cut by 1 base, the J end by 0 bases, with 10 bases between. CDR3 protein: CASSLGLTGSGANVLTF. The CDR3, as DNA: TGTGCCAGCAGCTTAGGACTTACTGGCTCTGGGGCCAACGTCCTGACTTTC.

This chain connects TRBV6-2 or TRBV6-3 to TRBJ2-3; 8 nucleotides line up with TRBD2. The trim removed 6 bases at V and 6 bases at J, leaving 17 bases unmatched. CDR1 and CDR2 from the germline V gene are MNHEY and SVGEGT. The CDR3 length is 17 residues. CDR3 sequence (DNA): TGTGCCAGCAGCCAGGGGTCCCTAGCGGGCCGGTCGGATACGCAGTATTTT. Its protein is CASSQGSLAGRSDTQYF.

The chain recombines TRBV9 with TRBJ2-5; possibly TRBD2 for D (6 bases). The V gene's germline CDR1 is SGDLS and CDR2 YYNGEE. The CDR3 consists of 13 residues. Between the trimmed V and J ends, which lost 3 bases and 3 bases, there was a span of 9 bases. Here the CDR3 reads CASSDGGEETQYF. The DNA for the CDR3 is TGTGCCAGCAGCGACGGGGGAGAAGAGACCCAGTACTTC.

This chain links TRBV24-1 with TRBJ2-1; D might be TRBD2 (6 bases). From germline, CDR1 is KGHDR and CDR2 SFDVKD. V was cut by 5 bases and J by 1 base, with 11 bases left in between. This CDR3 is 15 amino acids long. In DNA form, the CDR3 reads TGTGCCACCAGTGGCAGGGAGGTTTCCTACAATGAGCAGTTCTTC. Translated: CATSGREVSYNEQFF.

This chain connects TRBV7-8 to TRBJ1-1; D not certain. CDR3 size: 15 residues. Germline CDR1 SGHVS, CDR2 FQNEAQ. V lost 5 bases to trimming and J lost 1 base, with 14 bases between them. DNA for the CDR3: TGTGCCAGCAGCCAACGACAAGGAGCGAACACTGAAGCTTTCTTT. Amino acids: CASSQRQGANTEAFF.

This sequence joins TRBV7-6 and TRBJ2-7; the D call may be TRBD1 or TRBD2 (5 bases each). Germline V gene data show CDR1 as SGHVS and CDR2 as FNYEAQ. V dropped 5 bases and J dropped 0 bases, with 20 bases sitting between them. The CDR3 contains 17 residues. The DNA for the CDR3 is TGTGCCAGCAGCCCAGCTCCCCGGGACGACTACTCCTACGAGCAGTACTTC. The encoded protein is CASSPAPRDDYSYEQYF.

With respect to this clonotype: An end of the junction differs from the germline gene, which may be a read error. This chain joins TRBV20-1 and TRBJ1-1; D uncertain. Germline values: CDR1 DFQATT, CDR2 SNEGSKA (reference sequence). The CDR3 length is 14 residues. This CDR3 is CSATTPGGTLEGLF. The CDR3 region has the DNA TGCAGTGCTACCACACCGGGTGGAACCTTGGAGGGTCTCTTT.

The chain joins TRBV5-1 to TRBJ2-1; TRBD2 is a possible D gene (5 bases). Trimming shortened V by 4 bases and J by 3 bases, and 14 bases separated the two germline ends. The germline CDR1 and CDR2 sequences are SGHRS and YFSETQ. This CDR3 spans 15 amino acids. CDR3 residues: CASSPSGWGYNEQFF. DNA of the CDR3: TGCGCCAGCAGCCCAAGCGGCTGGGGCTACAATGAGCAGTTCTTC.

V and J are TRBV28 and TRBJ1-5; D remains ambiguous. V was cut by 3 bases and J by 3 bases, with 0 bases left in between. Germline V gives CDR1 MDHEN, CDR2 SYDVKM. The CDR3 has 11 residues. CDR3 in DNA: TGTGCCAGCAGTTTCAATCAGCCCCAGCATTTT. It encodes CASSFNQPQHF.

The sample holds a few counts of this clonotype. One junction end disagrees with the germline gene, perhaps due to a read error. This chain connects TRBV6-6 to TRBJ1-1; TRBD1 is a possible D gene (5 bases). Germline V lookup: CDR1 MNHNY, CDR2 SVGAGI (reference sequence). The CDR3 covers 11 residues. This CDR3 is CASRGGTETFF. The CDR3 coding sequence is TGTGCCAGCCGGGGCGGCACTGAAACTTTCTTT.

This clonotype occurred a few times. The junction differs from germline at one of its ends, possibly a read error. This chain links TRBV7-2 with TRBJ2-7, with D perhaps TRBD2 (6 bases). The germline gives CDR1 SGHTA, CDR2 FQGNSA. There are 16 residues in the CDR3. The CDR3 coding sequence is TGTGCCAGCAGCCAGGAGGCGGGGCTAGCGTCTTACGAGCAGTGCTTC. As protein: CASSQEAGLASYEQCF.

Details on this clonotype: The germline gene is not matched at one end of the junction; a read error may be the cause. This sequence joins TRBV7-9 and TRBJ2-7, with D possibly matching TRBD2 (6 bases). Germline assignment: CDR1 SEHNR and CDR2 FQNEAQ (reference sequence). The CDR3 spans 15 residues. CDR3 sequence reads: CASSLVFGGNYEQYF. Here the CDR3 DNA reads TGCGCCAGCAGCTTAGTATTTGGCGGGAATTACGAGCAGTACTTC.

V is TRBV7-2 and J is TRBJ1-2; D is undetermined. There are 13 residues in the CDR3. With 5 bases removed from V and 4 bases from J, the gap between germline ends came to 11 bases. The germline V gene has CDR1 SGHTA and CDR2 FQGNSA. CDR3 sequence (DNA): TGTGCCAGCAGCCGAGTAAATAGCTATGGCTACACCTTC. Its translation is CASSRVNSYGYTF.

This clonotype was seen only a few times. This chain links TRBV7-2 with TRBJ2-1; 7 nucleotides agree with TRBD2. CDR1 is SGHTA, CDR2 FQGNSA, per germline. Unmatched junction bases numbered 11, after V lost 4 bases and J lost 5 bases. The CDR3 runs 16 residues. The CDR3 coding sequence is TGTGCCAGCAGCTGGCTTCGGGCTAGCGGTCACAATGAGCAGTTCTTC. This gives the protein CASSWLRASGHNEQFF.